Here is one T cell receptor beta chain with its context. Antigen unknown. Indicated treatment: oral pan-JAK inhibitor, 5-10 mg twice daily. This sample is drawn from a study of CD8+ T cells in alopecia areata. Notes on the study in general: A great number of expanded lesional clones endured in scalp and blood during tofacitinib.

RNA extraction and reverse transcription yielded cDNA as sequencing template. Data came from immunoSEQ multiplex PCR; TCRdb stores just in-frame clones and leaves some out. The sample contains about 210,000 clones, over 60% of which appear only once. The sequenced sample was CD4+ T cells sorted from blood, obtained at week 44, from a patient treated with tofacitinib. This TCR was sampled from a human donor with alopecia areata.

The CDR3 nucleotides read TGTGCCTGGAGGAACAGCGCTGGCGATACGCAGTATTTT. It encodes CAWRNSAGDTQYF. The V gene is TRBV30, the J gene TRBJ2-3, with unresolved D. This CDR3 has 13 amino acids. The germline V gene has CDR1 GTSNPN and CDR2 SVGIG (reference sequence). Trimming pared 3 bases from V and 6 bases from J, leaving 13 bases between.